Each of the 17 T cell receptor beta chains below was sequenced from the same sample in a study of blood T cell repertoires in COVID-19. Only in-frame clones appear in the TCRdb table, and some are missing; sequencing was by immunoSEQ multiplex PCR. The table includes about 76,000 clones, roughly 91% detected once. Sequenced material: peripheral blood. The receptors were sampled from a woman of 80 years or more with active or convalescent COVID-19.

This CDR3 reads CASSLRTGKNTEAFF. The CDR3 DNA sequence: TGTGCCAGCTCTCTAAGGACAGGGAAGAACACTGAAGCTTTCTTT. The chain has TRBV18 and TRBJ1-1; 8 bases map to TRBD1. Germline CDR1 reads KGHSH; CDR2 reads LQKENI. The V gene end was trimmed by 6 bases and the J gene end by 1 base; junction bases not matched to a gene: 7. CDR3 length: 15 residues.

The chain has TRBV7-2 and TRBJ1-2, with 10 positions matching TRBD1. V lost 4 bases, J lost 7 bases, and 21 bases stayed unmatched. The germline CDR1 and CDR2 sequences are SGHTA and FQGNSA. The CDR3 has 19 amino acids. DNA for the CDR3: TGTGCCAGCAGCTGGAAAGCACATTCGACAGGGGGCGAGTTAGGTGGCTACACCTTC. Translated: CASSWKAHSTGGELGGYTF.

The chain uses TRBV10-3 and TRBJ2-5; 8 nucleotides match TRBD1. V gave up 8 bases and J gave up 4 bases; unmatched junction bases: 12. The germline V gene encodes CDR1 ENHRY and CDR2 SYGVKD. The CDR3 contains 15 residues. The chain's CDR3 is CAIARGQGQGETQYF. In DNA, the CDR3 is TGTGCCATCGCCCGAGGGCAAGGACAGGGAGAGACCCAGTACTTC.

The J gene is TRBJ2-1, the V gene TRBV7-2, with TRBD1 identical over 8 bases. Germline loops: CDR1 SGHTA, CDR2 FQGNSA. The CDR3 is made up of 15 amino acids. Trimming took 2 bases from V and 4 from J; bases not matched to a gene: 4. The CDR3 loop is CASSLKDRDYNEQFF. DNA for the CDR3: TGTGCCAGCAGCTTAAAGGACAGGGATTACAATGAGCAGTTCTTC.

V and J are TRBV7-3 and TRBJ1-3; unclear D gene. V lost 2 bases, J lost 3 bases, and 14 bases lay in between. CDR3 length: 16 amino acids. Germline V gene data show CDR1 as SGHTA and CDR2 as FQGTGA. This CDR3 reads CASSLYGRAGGNTIYF. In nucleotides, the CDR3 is TGTGCCAGCAGCTTATACGGCAGAGCGGGTGGAAACACCATATATTTT. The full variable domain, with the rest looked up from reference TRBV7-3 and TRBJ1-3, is GAGVSQTPSNKVTEKGKYVELRCDPISGHTALYWYRQSLGQGPEFLIYFQGTGAADDSGLPNDRFFAVRPEGSVSTLKIQRTERGDSAVYLCASSLYGRAGGNTIYFGEGSWLTVV.

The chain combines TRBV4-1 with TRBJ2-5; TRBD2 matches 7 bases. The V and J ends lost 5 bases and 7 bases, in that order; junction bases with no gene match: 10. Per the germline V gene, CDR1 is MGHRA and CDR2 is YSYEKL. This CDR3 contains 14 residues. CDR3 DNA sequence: TGCGCCAGCAGCTCAAAGGGCGGGGGAGGGACCCAGTACTTC. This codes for CASSSKGGGGTQYF.

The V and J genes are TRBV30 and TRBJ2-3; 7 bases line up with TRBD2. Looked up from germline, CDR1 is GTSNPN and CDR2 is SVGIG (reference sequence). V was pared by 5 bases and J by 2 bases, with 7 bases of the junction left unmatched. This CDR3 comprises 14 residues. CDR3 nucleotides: TGTGCCTGGGGGGAAGCGGGATTCACAGATACGCAGTATTTT. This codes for CAWGEAGFTDTQYF. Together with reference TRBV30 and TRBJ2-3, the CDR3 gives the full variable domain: SQTIHQWPATLVQPVGSPLSLECTVEGTSNPNLYWYRQAAGRGLQLLFYSVGIGQISSEVPQNLSASRPQDRQFILSSKKLLLSDSGFYLCAWGEAGFTDTQYFGPGTRLTVL.

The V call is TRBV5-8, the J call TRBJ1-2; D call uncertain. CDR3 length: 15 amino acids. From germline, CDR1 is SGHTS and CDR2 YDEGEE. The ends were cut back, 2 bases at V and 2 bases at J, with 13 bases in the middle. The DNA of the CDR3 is TGTGCCAGCAGCTTATCGACGGCCGGGAACTATGGCTACACCTTC. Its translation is CASSLSTAGNYGYTF.

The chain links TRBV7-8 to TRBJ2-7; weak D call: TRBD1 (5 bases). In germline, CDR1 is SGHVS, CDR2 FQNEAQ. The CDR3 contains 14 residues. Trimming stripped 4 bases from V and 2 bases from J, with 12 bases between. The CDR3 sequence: CASSSLTGPYEQYF. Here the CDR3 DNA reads TGTGCCAGCAGCTCACTAACAGGTCCCTACGAGCAGTACTTC.

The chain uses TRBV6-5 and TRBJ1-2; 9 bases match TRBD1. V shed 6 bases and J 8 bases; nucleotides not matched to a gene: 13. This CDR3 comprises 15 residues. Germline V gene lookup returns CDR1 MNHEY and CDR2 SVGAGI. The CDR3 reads CASRNMDRGRHGYTF. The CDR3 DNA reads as TGTGCCAGCAGGAACATGGACAGGGGACGCCACGGCTACACCTTC.

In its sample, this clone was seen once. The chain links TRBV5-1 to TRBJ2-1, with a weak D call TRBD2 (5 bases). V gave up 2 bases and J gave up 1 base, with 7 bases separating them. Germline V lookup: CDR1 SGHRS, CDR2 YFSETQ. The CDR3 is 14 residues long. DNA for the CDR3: TGCGCCAGCAGCTTTGAGGGATCCTACAATGAGCAGTTCTTC. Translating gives CASSFEGSYNEQFF.

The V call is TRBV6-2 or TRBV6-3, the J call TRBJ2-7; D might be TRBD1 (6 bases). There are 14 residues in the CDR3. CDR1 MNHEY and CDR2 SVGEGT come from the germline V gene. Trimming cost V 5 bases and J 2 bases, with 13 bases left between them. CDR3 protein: CASSTRRGTYEQYF. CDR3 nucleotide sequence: TGTGCCAGCAGTACTCGTAGGGGGACCTACGAGCAGTACTTC.

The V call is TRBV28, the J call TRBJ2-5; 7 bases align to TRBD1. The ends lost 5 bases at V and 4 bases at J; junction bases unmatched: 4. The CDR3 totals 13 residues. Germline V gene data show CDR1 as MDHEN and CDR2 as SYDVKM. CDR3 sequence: CASSGDRIETQYF. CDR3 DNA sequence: TGTGCCAGCAGTGGGGACAGAATAGAGACCCAGTACTTC.

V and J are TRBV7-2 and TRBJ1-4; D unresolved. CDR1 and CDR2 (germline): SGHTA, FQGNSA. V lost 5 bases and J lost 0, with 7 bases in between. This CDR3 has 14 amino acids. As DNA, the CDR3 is TGTGCCAGCAGCATGAGCGCAACTAATGAAAAACTGTTTTTT. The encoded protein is CASSMSATNEKLFF.

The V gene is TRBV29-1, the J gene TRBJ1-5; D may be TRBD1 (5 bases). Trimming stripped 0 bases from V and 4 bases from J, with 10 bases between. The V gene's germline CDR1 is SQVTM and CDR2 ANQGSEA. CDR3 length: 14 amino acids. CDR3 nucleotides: TGCAGCGTTGAAGAGGGGGGGGGAAATCAGCCCCAGCATTTT. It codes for CSVEEGGGNQPQHF. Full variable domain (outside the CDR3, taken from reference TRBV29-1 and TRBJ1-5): SAVISQKPSRDICQRGTSLTIQCQVDSQVTMMFWYRQQPGQSLTLIATANQGSEATYESGFVIDKFPISRPNLTFSTLTVSNMSPEDSSIYLCSVEEGGGNQPQHFGDGTRLSIL.

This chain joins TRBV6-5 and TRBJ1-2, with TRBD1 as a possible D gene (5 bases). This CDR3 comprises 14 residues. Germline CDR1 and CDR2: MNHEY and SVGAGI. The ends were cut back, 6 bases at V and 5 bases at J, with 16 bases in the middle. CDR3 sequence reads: CASRTRGLFYGYTF. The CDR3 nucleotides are TGTGCCAGCAGGACAAGGGGACTGTTTTATGGCTACACCTTC.

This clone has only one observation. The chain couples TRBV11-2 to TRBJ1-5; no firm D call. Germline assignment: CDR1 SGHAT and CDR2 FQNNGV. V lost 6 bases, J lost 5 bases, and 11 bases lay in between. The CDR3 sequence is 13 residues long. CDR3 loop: CASSLSADQPQHF. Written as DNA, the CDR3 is TGTGCCAGCAGTCTTAGTGCGGATCAGCCCCAGCATTTT.